Below, 17 T cell receptor beta chains from the same sample are listed, as sequenced in a study of blood T cell repertoires in COVID-19. Sequenced by immunoSEQ multiplex PCR; TCRdb stores in-frame clones only, minus some. The sample holds hundreds of thousands of clones, about 85% seen once. The material sequenced was peripheral blood. The receptors were gathered from a man between 18 and 29 years old with active or convalescent COVID-19.

This clone has a single count. J is TRBJ2-7 and V is TRBV9; the match to TRBD2 covers 7 bases. Losses at the gene ends were 1 base for V and 6 bases for J; bases not matched to a gene: 1. Per the germline V gene, CDR1 is SGDLS and CDR2 is YYNGEE. The CDR3 contains 12 residues. CDR3 protein: CASSVTGGEQYF. CDR3 DNA sequence: TGTGCCAGCAGCGTAACGGGGGGCGAGCAGTACTTC.

V is TRBV10-3 and J is TRBJ1-3; tentatively, D is TRBD1 (5 bases). The V gene lost 2 bases and the J gene lost 2 bases, with 10 bases spanning the gap. The CDR3 has 15 residues. The V gene's germline CDR1 is ENHRY and CDR2 SYGVKD. The CDR3: CAISERGGTGNTIYF. The CDR3 nucleotides read TGTGCCATCAGTGAGCGGGGGGGTACTGGAAACACCATATATTTT.

The chain links TRBV7-2 to TRBJ2-5; D may be TRBD2 (7 bases). V gave up 1 base and J gave up 1 base, with 10 bases separating them. Germline lookup yields CDR1 SGHTA and CDR2 FQGNSA. This CDR3 has 15 residues. The CDR3 coding sequence is TGTGCCAGCAGCTTAGGGGGGGGGCCCCAAGAGACCCAGTACTTC. Protein: CASSLGGGPQETQYF.

The chain employs TRBV5-5 and TRBJ1-1; the match to TRBD1 covers 8 bases. Trimming took 0 bases from V and 3 from J; bases not matched to a gene: 1. This CDR3 spans 14 amino acids. From germline, CDR1 is SGHKS and CDR2 YYEKEE (reference sequence). The CDR3 DNA follows: TGTGCCAGCAGCTTGGCAGGGGGCGACACTGAAGCTTTCTTT. It yields the protein CASSLAGGDTEAFF.

The rearrangement joins TRBV4-3 to TRBJ2-7, with D possibly matching TRBD1 (5 bases). The CDR3 loop spans 13 amino acids. The V end was cut by 2 bases, the J end by 6 bases, with 11 bases between. CDR1 is LGHNA and CDR2 is YSLEER in the germline V gene. DNA of the CDR3: TGCGCCAGCAGCCAAACAGCAGGGTTCGAGCAGTACTTC. It yields the protein CASSQTAGFEQYF.

The chain employs TRBV12-5 and TRBJ1-1, with 7 bases aligning to TRBD1. The ends lost 11 bases at V and 4 bases at J; junction bases unmatched: 7. The CDR3 extends over 12 amino acids. Germline CDR1 reads LGHNT; CDR2 reads FRNRAP. CDR3 sequence: CAGRGWLTEAFF. CDR3 nucleotide sequence: TGTGCTGGCAGGGGGTGGCTCACTGAAGCTTTCTTT.

This rearrangement joins TRBV12-3 or TRBV12-4 to TRBJ1-1, with 8 nucleotides matching TRBD1. CDR3 length equals 12 residues. V lost 5 bases and J lost 10; bases outside the gene matches: 6. The CDR3 reads CASSTGTGGAFF. CDR3 sequence (DNA): TGTGCCAGCAGTACCGGGACAGGTGGAGCTTTCTTT.

This clone was seen more than once but under ten times. The CDR3 region is CASSLVLLQETQYF. The CDR3 DNA sequence: TGTGCCAGCAGCTTGGTCTTGCTACAAGAGACCCAGTACTTC. The chain has TRBV5-6 and TRBJ2-5; unclear D gene. Germline loops: CDR1 SGHDT, CDR2 YYEEEE. The CDR3 spans 14 residues. Trimming took off 0 bases at V and 2 bases at J, with 8 bases between the two ends.

This chain connects TRBV7-8 to TRBJ2-5, with unresolved D. Between the trimmed V and J ends, which lost 6 bases and 5 bases, there was a span of 16 bases. This CDR3 spans 14 amino acids. Germline CDR1 and CDR2: SGHVS and FQNEAQ. The CDR3 DNA sequence: TGTGCCAGCAGGGCGGAAGTTCCAGCGGAGACCCAGTACTTC. It specifies CASRAEVPAETQYF.

This chain links TRBV19 with TRBJ1-2, with D tentatively TRBD1 (5 bases). Trimming pared 4 bases from V and 3 bases from J, leaving 12 bases between. This CDR3 is built from 14 residues. Germline values: CDR1 LNHDA, CDR2 SQIVND (reference sequence). The CDR3 sequence: CASSTETDYYGYTF. CDR3 DNA sequence: TGTGCCAGTAGTACCGAGACAGATTACTATGGCTACACCTTC.

The genes are TRBV7-2 and TRBJ2-3; 8 nucleotides align to TRBD2. Trimming took 5 bases from V and 2 from J; bases not matched to a gene: 12. The CDR3 runs 17 residues. Germline loops: CDR1 SGHTA, CDR2 FQGNSA. DNA for the CDR3: TGTGCCAGCAGCCCCAGACTAGCGCCTCAAGCCACAGATACGCAGTATTTT. Translated, it gives CASSPRLAPQATDTQYF. The variable domain in full, completed from reference TRBV7-2 and TRBJ2-3, reads GAGVSQSPSNKVTEKGKDVELRCDPISGHTALYWYRQSLGQGLEFLIYFQGNSAPDKSGLPSDRFSAERTGGSVSTLTIQRTQQEDSAVYLCASSPRLAPQATDTQYFGPGTRLTVL.

The rearrangement joins TRBV7-2 to TRBJ2-2, with 7 positions matching TRBD2. V was pared by 0 bases and J by 4 bases, with 2 bases of the junction left unmatched. CDR1 is SGHTA and CDR2 is FQGNSA in the germline V gene. There are 15 residues in the CDR3. The CDR3 region is CASSLAGRATGELFF. For the CDR3, the DNA is TGTGCCAGCAGCTTAGCGGGGAGGGCCACCGGGGAGCTGTTTTTT.

The chain couples TRBV6-5 to TRBJ2-3, with D possibly TRBD2 on 6 matching bases. CDR1 is MNHEY and CDR2 is SVGAGI in the germline V gene. Trimming took off 10 bases at V and 2 bases at J, with 16 bases between the two ends. The CDR3 consists of 14 residues. The CDR3 bases are TGTGCCACCAAATTTAGCGGATTCACAGATACGCAGTATTTT. Translation: CATKFSGFTDTQYF.

This clone was counted once. The genes are TRBV28 and TRBJ1-6, with TRBD1 as a possible D gene (5 bases). Per germline, CDR1 MDHEN and CDR2 SYDVKM. Trimming took off 4 bases at V and 10 bases at J, with 17 bases between the two ends. CDR3 length equals 15 residues. CDR3 DNA: TGTGCCAGCAGTTCTTTTAGGGGTCGCGGCTCACCCCTCCACTTT. Its translation is CASSSFRGRGSPLHF. The full variable domain, completed using reference TRBV28 and TRBJ1-6, is DVKVTQSSRYLVKRTGEKVFLECVQDMDHENMFWYRQDPGLGLRLIYFSYDVKMKEKGDIPEGYSVSREKKERFSLILESASTNQTSMYLCASSSFRGRGSPLHFGNGTRLTVT.

The V gene is TRBV29-1, the J gene TRBJ2-7; 7 nucleotides align to TRBD1. Germline-derived CDR1 and CDR2 are SQVTM and ANQGSEA. CDR3 size: 14 residues. V gave up 6 bases and J gave up 3 bases; unmatched junction bases: 11. The CDR3 loop is CSVFIRGKNYEQYF. For the CDR3, the DNA is TGCAGCGTCTTTATCAGGGGGAAAAACTACGAGCAGTACTTC.

The V and J genes are TRBV5-1 and TRBJ2-7; D possibly corresponds to TRBD1 (5 bases). The CDR3 runs 13 residues. Trimming pared 5 bases from V and 3 bases from J, leaving 12 bases between. Germline V lookup: CDR1 SGHRS, CDR2 YFSETQ. In DNA form, the CDR3 reads TGCGCCAGCAGATCCAAGGGGAACTACGAGCAGTACTTC. Encoded protein: CASRSKGNYEQYF.

The gene calls are TRBV9 and TRBJ2-1, with TRBD2 matching 11 bases. Germline V gene sequence: CDR1 SGDLS, CDR2 YYNGEE. Losses at the gene ends were 6 bases for V and 3 bases for J; bases not matched to a gene: 5. The CDR3 has 15 amino acids. CDR3 amino acids: CASTSGLAGYNEQFF. As DNA, the CDR3 is TGTGCCAGCACCTCTGGACTAGCGGGCTACAATGAGCAGTTCTTC.